These T cell receptor beta chains were read from a single sample in a study of OX40 agonist ivuxolimab in advanced cancers. Assay used: immunoSEQ multiplex PCR; TCRdb lists only in-frame clones, some missing. The top ten hold approximately 2.4% of the sample, which has approximately 84,000 clones, approximately 94% seen once. Here the sequenced sample was CD4+ or CD8+ T cells sorted from blood, taken in a trial of the OX40 agonist ivuxolimab. These receptors all come from an adult with an advanced solid tumor such as melanoma, head and neck, liver or kidney cancer. Both conserved end residues are part of each CDR3. The D gene is left open where the match is weak. The listing skips clone size in some rows; elsewhere it reads once, few, many or a size class.

J: TRBJ2-1; size: .; D: .; V: TRBV5-6; DNA: TGTGCCAGCAGCTTGGGACCAAACAATGAGCAGTTCTTC; CDR3: CASSLGPNNEQFF
J: TRBJ2-4; size: .; D: .; V: TRBV7-8; DNA: TGTGCCAGCAGCTTTTTAGAGGGGACATCTCTAGCCAAAAACATTCAGTACTTC; CDR3: CASSFLEGTSLAKNIQYF
J: TRBJ1-1; size: .; D: .; V: TRBV19; DNA: TGTGCCAGTAGGACCCCGGGGATGAACACTGAAGCTTTCTTT; CDR3: CASRTPGMNTEAFF
J: TRBJ2-7; size: .; D: TRBD1; V: TRBV25-1; DNA: TGTGCCAGCAGTGGGCTGGCAGGGGGCTACGAGCAGTACTTC; CDR3: CASSGLAGGYEQYF
J: TRBJ2-1; size: .; D: .; V: TRBV2; DNA: TGTGCCAGCAGTGAAGGCCTAGGCCCTAGGGGTGGGCAGTTCTTC; CDR3: CASSEGLGPRGGQFF
J: TRBJ2-1; size: .; D: .; V: TRBV10-1; DNA: TGCGCCAGCAGTGAATGGGGGTTCAATGAGCAGTTCTTC; CDR3: CASSEWGFNEQFF
J: TRBJ1-5; size: .; D: .; V: TRBV6-1; DNA: TGTGCCAGCAGTGTTGAGCCAGGTTACGACCATAGCAATCAGCCCCAGCATTTT; CDR3: CASSVEPGYDHSNQPQHF
J: TRBJ2-1; size: .; D: TRBD2; V: TRBV13; DNA: TGTGCCAGCAGCTTTGGACTAGCGGGGTATGAGCAGTTCTTC; CDR3: CASSFGLAGYEQFF
J: TRBJ2-2; size: .; D: .; V: TRBV7-6; DNA: TGTGCCAGCAGCTTAGCGGGGGGGCGGACCGGGGAGCTGTTTTTT; CDR3: CASSLAGGRTGELFF
J: TRBJ2-3; size: .; D: .; V: TRBV5-6; DNA: TGTGCCAGCAGCTTGCTTCAGTTGCCCACAGATACGCAGTATTTT; CDR3: CASSLLQLPTDTQYF
J: TRBJ2-3; size: .; D: .; V: TRBV19; DNA: TGTGCCAGTACGACAGGCGAAGATACGCAGTATTTT; CDR3: CASTTGEDTQYF
J: TRBJ2-3; size: .; D: TRBD2; V: TRBV19; DNA: TGTGCCAGTAGTCCTCCTCATGGGAGGGTCACAGATACGCAGTATTTT; CDR3: CASSPPHGRVTDTQYF
J: TRBJ2-7; size: .; D: .; V: TRBV27; DNA: TGTGCCAGCAGTTTATCGGGCTGGGGCTACGAGCAGTACTTC; CDR3: CASSLSGWGYEQYF
J: TRBJ2-3; size: once; D: .; V: TRBV21-1; DNA: TGTGCCAGCAGCACGCCCGCGGGGGTAACAGATACGCAGTATTTT; CDR3: CASSTPAGVTDTQYF
J: TRBJ2-1; size: .; D: .; V: TRBV29-1; DNA: TGCAGCGTTGAAACGCCCACCTCCTACAATGAGCAGTTCTTC; CDR3: CSVETPTSYNEQFF
J: TRBJ2-5; size: .; D: .; V: TRBV29-1; DNA: TGCAGCGTTGCGGGGGACAGGCTTCGACTAGCGGAGCAAGAGACCCAGTACTTC; CDR3: CSVAGDRLRLAEQETQYF
J: TRBJ2-7; size: .; D: .; V: TRBV18; DNA: TGTGCCAGCTCACCCTCGGACGGTTACTCCTACGAGCAGTACTTC; CDR3: CASSPSDGYSYEQYF
J: TRBJ1-1; size: .; D: TRBD1; V: TRBV5-4; DNA: TGTGCCAGCAGCAGGACAGGCCAGGGCACTGAAGCTTTCTTT; CDR3: CASSRTGQGTEAFF
J: TRBJ1-1; size: .; D: TRBD1; V: TRBV5-1; DNA: TGCGCCAGCAGCGACAACAGGGGATCGGATAGGAACACTGAAGCTTTCTTT; CDR3: CASSDNRGSDRNTEAFF
J: TRBJ2-1; size: once; D: .; V: TRBV5-4; DNA: TGTGCCAGCAGCTTCCCAGGGGCCTCCGGCAATGAGCAGTTCTTC; CDR3: CASSFPGASGNEQFF
J: TRBJ2-4; size: .; D: .; V: TRBV19; DNA: TGTGCCAGTAGTATAGGAGGTTTCTACCTGGGAAACATTCAGTACTTC; CDR3: CASSIGGFYLGNIQYF
J: TRBJ1-4; size: once; D: .; V: TRBV5-1; DNA: TGCGCCAGCAGCTTGGACTTTGCAACTAATGAAAAACTGTTTTTT; CDR3: CASSLDFATNEKLFF
J: TRBJ1-1; size: .; D: .; V: TRBV19; DNA: TGTGCCAGTAGTAAATTTGGGGTTGACGCTGAAGCTTTCTTT; CDR3: CASSKFGVDAEAFF
J: TRBJ2-6; size: .; D: .; V: TRBV7-8; DNA: TGTGCCAGCAGACCAGGGTGGATGCAGGGTAGCTCTGGGGCCAACGTCCTGACTTTC; CDR3: CASRPGWMQGSSGANVLTF
J: TRBJ2-7; size: .; D: .; V: TRBV19; DNA: TGTGCCAGTAGTATAACTCGGACGAGGGAGCAGTACTTC; CDR3: CASSITRTREQYF
J: TRBJ1-2; size: .; D: TRBD1; V: TRBV5-6; DNA: TGTGCCAGCAGCTTGCGGGACAGGGCCTTTTATGGCTACACCTTC; CDR3: CASSLRDRAFYGYTF